Here is one TCR beta chain with its context. Antigen specificity is unknown. This sample was taken from a study of T cell responses to AZD1222 COVID-19 vaccine. Study summary: Recipients boosted at about 4 weeks or about 12 weeks are pooled.

Repertoires were generated with immunoSEQ multiplex PCR, while TCRdb's copy carries only in-frame clones and drops some. The sample comprises fewer than 120,000 clones, 65% to 85% of which are singletons, and approximately 5% rests with the top ten. Study outcomes and limitations: Recipients of two AZD1222 doses showed rising Spike-specific TCR breadth and depth. Researchers took repertoire samples only after the peak T cell response had come. Researchers report vaccine-associated CD4 TCRs spanning spike, with dominance at 160-218 and 743-854.

Germline CDR1 and CDR2: LNHDA and SQIVND (reference sequence). Trimming removed 7 bases at V and 1 base at J, with 20 bases between. The CDR3 runs to 17 residues. The rearrangement uses TRBV19 and TRBJ2-4, with D perhaps given as TRBD1 or TRBD2 (5 bases each). The sequenced sample was peripheral blood, obtained on day 0 of AZD1222 vaccination. The receptor comes from an adult in good health. In DNA form, the CDR3 reads TGTGCCAGTAATACCCAGGGAAGAAGAGGGGCCAAAAACATTCAGTACTTC. Its protein is CASNTQGRRGAKNIQYF.